This TCR beta chain was sequenced during a study of blood T cell repertoires in COVID-19. This clone was counted between two and nine times. Clones were read by immunoSEQ multiplex PCR, and TCRdb kept only the in-frame ones, dropping some. This table holds tens of thousands of clones, 74% found once. Sequencing was done on a sample of peripheral blood. The clonotype originates from a woman over 75 with acute or convalescent COVID-19.

The chain's CDR3 is CASSVAESGRGYEQYF. DNA for the CDR3: TGTGCCAGCAGCGTCGCGGAAAGCGGGAGGGGTTACGAGCAGTACTTC. This rearrangement joins TRBV9 to TRBJ2-7; 10 nucleotides agree with TRBD2. Trimming took 2 bases from V and 4 from J; bases not matched to a gene: 9. The CDR3 spans 16 residues. The germline gives CDR1 SGDLS, CDR2 YYNGEE.